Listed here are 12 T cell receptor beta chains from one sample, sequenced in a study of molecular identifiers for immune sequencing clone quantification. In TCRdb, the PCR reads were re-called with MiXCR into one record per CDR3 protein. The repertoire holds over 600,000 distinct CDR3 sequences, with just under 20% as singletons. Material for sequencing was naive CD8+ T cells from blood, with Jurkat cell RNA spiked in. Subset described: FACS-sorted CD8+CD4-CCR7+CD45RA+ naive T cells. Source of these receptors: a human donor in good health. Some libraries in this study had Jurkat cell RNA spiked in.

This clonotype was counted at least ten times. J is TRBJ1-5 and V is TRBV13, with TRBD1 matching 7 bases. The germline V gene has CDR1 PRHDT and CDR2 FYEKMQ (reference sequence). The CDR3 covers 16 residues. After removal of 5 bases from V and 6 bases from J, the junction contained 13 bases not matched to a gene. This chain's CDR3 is CASSPPPTGKLQPQHF. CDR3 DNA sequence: TGTGCCAGCAGCCCACCCCCGACAGGGAAGCTTCAGCCCCAGCATTTT.

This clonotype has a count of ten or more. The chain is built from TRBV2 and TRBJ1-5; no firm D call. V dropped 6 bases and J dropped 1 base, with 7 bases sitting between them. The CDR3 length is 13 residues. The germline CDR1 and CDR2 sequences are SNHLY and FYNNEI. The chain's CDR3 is CASSGRSNQPQHF. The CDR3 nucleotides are TGTGCCAGCAGCGGACGGAGCAATCAGCCCCAGCATTTT. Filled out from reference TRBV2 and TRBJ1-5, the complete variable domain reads EPEVTQTPSHQVTQMGQEVILRCVPISNHLYFYWYRQILGQKVEFLVSFYNNEISEKSEIFDDQFSVERPDGSNFTLKIRSTKLEDSAMYFCASSGRSNQPQHFGDGTRLSIL.

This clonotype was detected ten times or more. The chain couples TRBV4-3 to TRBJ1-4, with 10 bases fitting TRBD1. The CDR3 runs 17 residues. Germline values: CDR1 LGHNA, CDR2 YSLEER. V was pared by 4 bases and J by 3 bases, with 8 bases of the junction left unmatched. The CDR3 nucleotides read TGCGCCAGCAGCCCGGGACAGGGGTTAGGAGCTAATGAAAAACTGTTTTTT. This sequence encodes CASSPGQGLGANEKLFF.

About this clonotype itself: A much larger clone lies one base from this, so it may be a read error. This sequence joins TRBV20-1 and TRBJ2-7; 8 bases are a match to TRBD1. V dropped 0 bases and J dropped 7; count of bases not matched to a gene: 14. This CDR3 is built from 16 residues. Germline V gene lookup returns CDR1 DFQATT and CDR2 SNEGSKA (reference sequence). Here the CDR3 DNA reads TGCAGTGCTAGAGAGAATGGGGACAGGCTACGAAATGAGCAGTACTTC. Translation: CSARENGDRLRNEQYF.

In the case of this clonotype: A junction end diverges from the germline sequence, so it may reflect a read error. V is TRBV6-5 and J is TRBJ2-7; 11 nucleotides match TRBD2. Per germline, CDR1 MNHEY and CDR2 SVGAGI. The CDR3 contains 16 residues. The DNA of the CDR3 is TGTGCCAGCAGTTACGGTAGCGGGAGGGCCCCCTACGAGCGGTACTTC. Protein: CASSYGSGRAPYERYF.

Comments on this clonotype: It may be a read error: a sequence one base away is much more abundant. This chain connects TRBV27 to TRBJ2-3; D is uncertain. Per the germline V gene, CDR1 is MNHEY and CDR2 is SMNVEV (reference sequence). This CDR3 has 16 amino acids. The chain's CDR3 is CASSPPPLGYTDMQYF. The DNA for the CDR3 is TGTGCCAGCAGTCCCCCTCCATTGGGGTACACAGATATGCAGTATTTT.

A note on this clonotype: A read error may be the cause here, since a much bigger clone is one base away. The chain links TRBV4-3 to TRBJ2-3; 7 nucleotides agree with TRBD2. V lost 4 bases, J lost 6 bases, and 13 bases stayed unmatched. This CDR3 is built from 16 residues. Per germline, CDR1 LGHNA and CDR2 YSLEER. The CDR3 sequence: CASSPPPLSGFDTQYF. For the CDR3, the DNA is TGCGCCAGCAGCCCCCCCCCCCTTAGCGGGTTTGATACGCAGTATTTT.

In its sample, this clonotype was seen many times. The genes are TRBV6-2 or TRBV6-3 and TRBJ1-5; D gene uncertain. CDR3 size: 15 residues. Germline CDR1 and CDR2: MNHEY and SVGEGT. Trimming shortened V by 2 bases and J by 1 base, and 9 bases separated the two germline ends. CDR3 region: CASSYEGLSNQPQHF. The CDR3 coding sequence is TGTGCCAGCAGTTACGAGGGCCTGAGCAATCAGCCCCAGCATTTT.

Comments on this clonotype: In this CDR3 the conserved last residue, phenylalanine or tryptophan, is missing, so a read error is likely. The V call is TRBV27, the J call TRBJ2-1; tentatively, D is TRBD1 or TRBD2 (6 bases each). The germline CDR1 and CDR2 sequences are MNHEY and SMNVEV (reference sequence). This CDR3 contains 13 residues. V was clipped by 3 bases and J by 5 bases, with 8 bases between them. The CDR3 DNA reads TGTGCCAGCAGTTTGGGGGGCCACAATGAGCAGTTCCTC. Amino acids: CASSLGGHNEQFL.

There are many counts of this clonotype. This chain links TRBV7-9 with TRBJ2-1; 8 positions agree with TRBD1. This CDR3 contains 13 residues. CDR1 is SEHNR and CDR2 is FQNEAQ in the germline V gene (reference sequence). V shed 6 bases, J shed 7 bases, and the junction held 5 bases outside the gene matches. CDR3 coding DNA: TGTGCCAGCAGAGACCAGGGGGCGAATGAGCAGTTCTTC. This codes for CASRDQGANEQFF.

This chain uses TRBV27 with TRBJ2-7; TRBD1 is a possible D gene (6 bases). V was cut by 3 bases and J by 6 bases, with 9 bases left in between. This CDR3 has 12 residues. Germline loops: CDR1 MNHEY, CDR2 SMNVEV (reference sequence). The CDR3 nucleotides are TGTGCCAGCAGTTTTGTAGGGGGCGAGCAGTACTTC. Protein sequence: CASSFVGGEQYF.

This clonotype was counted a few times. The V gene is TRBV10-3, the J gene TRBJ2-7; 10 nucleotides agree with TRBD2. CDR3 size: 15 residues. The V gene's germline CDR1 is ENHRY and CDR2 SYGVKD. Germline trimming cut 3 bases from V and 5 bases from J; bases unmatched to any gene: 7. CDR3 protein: CAISDRTSGYHEQYF. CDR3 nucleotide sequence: TGTGCCATCAGTGATAGGACTAGCGGTTACCACGAGCAGTACTTC.